These 6 T cell receptor beta chains came from one sample sequenced in a study of T cells in Graves' hyperthyroidism and ophthalmopathy. The investigators amplified TCR beta CDR3 regions from RNA transcripts. Carried out on the TCR CDR3, a first-round RT-PCR used the HTBI primer set. One entry per CDR3 protein, called by TCRdb with MiXCR from the multiplex PCR reads. The profile shows about 640,000 distinct CDR3 sequences, more than 20% of them singletons. The specimen sequenced was blood. The receptors here all came from a man aged 25-40 years with Graves' ophthalmopathy.

This chain's CDR3 is CAWTTGAGANVLTF. CDR3 DNA sequence: TGTGCCTGGACCACAGGGGCCGGGGCCAACGTCCTGACTTTC. The chain carries TRBV30 and TRBJ2-6; TRBD1 matches at 7 bases. The ends lost 4 bases at V and 4 bases at J; junction bases unmatched: 4. CDR1 GTSNPN and CDR2 SVGIG come from the germline V gene (reference sequence). The CDR3 runs to 14 residues.

This clonotype was picked up a small number of times. The rearrangement uses TRBV30 and TRBJ2-2; perhaps TRBD1 as D (7 bases). With 0 bases removed from V and 4 bases from J, the gap between germline ends came to 12 bases. The length of the CDR3 is 15 residues. CDR1 and CDR2 from the germline V gene are GTSNPN and SVGIG (reference sequence). CDR3 sequence reads: CAWSVGGGGTGELFF. CDR3 bases: TGTGCCTGGAGTGTTGGAGGGGGCGGCACCGGGGAGCTGTTTTTT. Combining the CDR3 with reference TRBV30 and TRBJ2-2 gives the whole variable domain SQTIHQWPATLVQPVGSPLSLECTVEGTSNPNLYWYRQAAGRGLQLLFYSVGIGQISSEVPQNLSASRPQDRQFILSSKKLLLSDSGFYLCAWSVGGGGTGELFFGEGSRLTVL.

This clonotype has more than one count but fewer than ten. The rearrangement uses TRBV3-1 and TRBJ2-3; TRBD2 matches at 11 bases. The CDR3 totals 15 residues. Germline V CDR1 and CDR2: LGHDT, YNNKEL (reference sequence). The ends lost 4 bases at V and 4 bases at J; junction bases unmatched: 4. This CDR3 is CASSRTSGSSDTQYF. CDR3 coding DNA: TGTGCCAGCAGCCGAACTAGCGGGAGTTCAGATACGCAGTATTTT.

V usage is TRBV7-9 and J usage is TRBJ2-1; TRBD2 aligns across 10 bases. Germline trimming cut 6 bases from V and 8 bases from J; bases unmatched to any gene: 13. This CDR3 has 16 amino acids. Germline loops: CDR1 SEHNR, CDR2 FQNEAQ (reference sequence). CDR3 bases: TGTGCCAGCAGGGAGCTAGCGGGAGAGCGCGGCTATGAGCAGTTCTTC. Amino acid sequence: CASRELAGERGYEQFF.

V is TRBV30 and J is TRBJ2-1, with D perhaps matching TRBD2 (7 bases). CDR1 is GTSNPN, CDR2 SVGIG, per germline (reference sequence). V lost 2 bases, J lost 5 bases, and 16 bases lay in between. The CDR3 totals 15 residues. CDR3 DNA: TGTGCCTGGAGTAAGCCTAGCGGACAGAACAATGAGCAGTTCTTC. Amino acids: CAWSKPSGQNNEQFF.

The chain employs TRBV4-2 and TRBJ1-4; D gene ambiguous. Germline V gene lookup returns CDR1 LGHNA and CDR2 YNFKEQ. The V gene lost 1 base and the J gene lost 2 bases, with 5 bases spanning the gap. This CDR3 is built from 14 residues. CDR3 sequence reads: CASSQGPTNEKLFF. The CDR3 DNA sequence: TGTGCCAGCAGCCAAGGGCCCACTAATGAAAAACTGTTTTTT.